This T cell receptor beta chain was identified in a study of blood T cell repertoires in COVID-19. Turning to the study itself: Spain, Italy and the United States supplied samples that represented acute and convalescent COVID-19.

Ages ranged from about 18 to 89 years, with residence in 24 US areas. Within the 2 weeks before study entry, each person in the exposed group met a COVID-19 case. V shed 0 bases, J shed 4 bases, and the junction held 3 bases outside the gene matches. The CDR3 loop spans 14 amino acids. Germline CDR1 GTSNPN, CDR2 SVGIG (reference sequence). Measured with immunoSEQ multiplex PCR; TCRdb has only the in-frame clones, and not every one. The sample yields roughly 230,000 clones, 80% to 90% seen once. The clonotype was recovered from a woman aged 45-65 years who had been exposed to COVID-19. The rearrangement joins TRBV30 to TRBJ2-7, with 10 bases aligning to TRBD1. The material sequenced was PBMCs or T cells enriched from blood (not recorded which). Here the CDR3 reads CAWSVGGQGYEQYF. The CDR3 coding sequence is TGTGCCTGGAGTGTAGGGGGACAGGGGTACGAGCAGTACTTC.